This record concerns one T cell receptor beta chain sequence. The target antigen is unknown. TCRdb re-analysed the 5' RACE reads in MiXCR, keeping a single row per CDR3 protein. This sample has more than 250,000 distinct CDR3 sequences, with roughly 18% found just once. V was shortened by 1 base and J by 4 bases, with 11 bases between the two germline ends. The CDR3 contains 15 residues. The V gene's germline CDR1 is LGHDT and CDR2 YNNKEL (reference sequence). This entry comes from a study of T-cell memory formation after mild COVID-19. Study results and caveats: The CD4+ clones that contracted clustered mainly within CM and EM, and the CD8+ clones concentrated in EMRA. The pre-infection memory compartment contained some responding clones, suggesting cross-reactive memory joined.

Sequencing was carried out using PBMCs or a T cell subset sorted from them (not recorded which). The clonotype was recovered from a young man who had mild COVID-19 (a few samples of this study predate the infection). Cell type and time point are not known. The chain recombines TRBV3-1 with TRBJ2-1; D is perhaps TRBD1 or TRBD2 (5 bases each). CDR3 nucleotides: TGTGCCAGCAGCCAAGGTGGGGGAGATTACAATGAGCAGTTCTTC. It translates to CASSQGGGDYNEQFF.